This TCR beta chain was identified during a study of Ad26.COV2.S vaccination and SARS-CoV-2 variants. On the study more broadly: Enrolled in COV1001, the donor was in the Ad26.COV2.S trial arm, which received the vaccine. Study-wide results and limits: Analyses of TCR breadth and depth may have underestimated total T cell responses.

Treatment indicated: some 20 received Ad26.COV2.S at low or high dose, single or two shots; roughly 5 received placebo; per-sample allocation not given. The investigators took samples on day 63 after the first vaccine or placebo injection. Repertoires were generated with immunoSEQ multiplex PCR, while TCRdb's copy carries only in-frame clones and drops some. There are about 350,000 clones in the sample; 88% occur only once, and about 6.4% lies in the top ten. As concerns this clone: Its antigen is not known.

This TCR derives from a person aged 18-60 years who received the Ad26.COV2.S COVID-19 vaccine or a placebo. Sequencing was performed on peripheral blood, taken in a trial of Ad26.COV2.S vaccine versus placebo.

CDR3 nucleotide sequence: TGCAGCGTTGAAGCGTGGGCAGGCTTTAGCTACGAGCAGTACTTC. Translation gives CSVEAWAGFSYEQYF. The chain recombines TRBV29-1 with TRBJ2-7; D not resolved. The CDR3 loop spans 15 amino acids. The V gene's germline CDR1 is SQVTM and CDR2 ANQGSEA. Deletions cut 1 base from V and 3 bases from J, with 16 bases between.